This T cell receptor (beta chain) was retrieved from a study of T cell responses to AZD1222 COVID-19 vaccine. Regarding this clone: The antigen is not known.

This CDR3 has 14 residues. V was shortened by 5 bases and J by 3 bases, with 13 bases between the two germline ends. The germline gives CDR1 LGHDT, CDR2 YNNKEL (reference sequence). The study, taken as a whole, reports: It should be noted that donors were predominantly white British and more often female, and clonal diversity was possibly underestimated. Seropositive at baseline were only a handful of AZD1222 recipients.

The assay was immunoSEQ multiplex PCR, and TCRdb's table has in-frame clones only and misses some. Of fewer than 150,000 clones in the sample, more than 70% were seen once. Some second doses came at about 4 weeks and others at about 12 weeks; these were pooled. The sequence derives from an adult who received the AZD1222 COVID-19 vaccine. This rearrangement joins TRBV3-1 (or the pseudogene TRBV3-2) to TRBJ2-5; TRBD2 might be the D (5 bases). The starting material was peripheral blood, obtained 28 days after the second AZD1222 dose. The chain's CDR3 is CASSARGAEETQYF. CDR3 coding DNA: TGTGCCAGCAGCGCCCGAGGAGCGGAAGAGACCCAGTACTTC.